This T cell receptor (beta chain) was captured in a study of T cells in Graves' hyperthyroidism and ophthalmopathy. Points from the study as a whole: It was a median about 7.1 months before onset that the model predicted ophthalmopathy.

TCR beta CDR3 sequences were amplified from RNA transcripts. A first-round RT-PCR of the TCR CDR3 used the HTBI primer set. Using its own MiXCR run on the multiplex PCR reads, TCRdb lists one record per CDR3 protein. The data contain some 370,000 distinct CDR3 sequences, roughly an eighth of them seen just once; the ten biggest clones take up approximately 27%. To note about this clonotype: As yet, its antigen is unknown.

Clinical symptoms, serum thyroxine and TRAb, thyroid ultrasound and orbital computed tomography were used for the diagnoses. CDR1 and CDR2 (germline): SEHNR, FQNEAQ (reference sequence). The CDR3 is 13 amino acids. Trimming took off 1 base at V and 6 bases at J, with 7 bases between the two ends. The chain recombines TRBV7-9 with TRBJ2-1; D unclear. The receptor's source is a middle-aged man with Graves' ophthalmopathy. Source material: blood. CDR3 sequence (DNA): TGTGCCAGCAGCTTAGGGCCAGGCAATGAGCAGTTCTTC. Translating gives CASSLGPGNEQFF. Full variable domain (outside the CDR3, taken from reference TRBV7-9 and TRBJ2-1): DTGVSQNPRHKITKRGQNVTFRCDPISEHNRLYWYRQTLGQGPEFLTYFQNEAQLEKSRLLSDRFSAERPKGSFSTLEIQRTEQGDSAMYLCASSLGPGNEQFFGPGTRLTVL.